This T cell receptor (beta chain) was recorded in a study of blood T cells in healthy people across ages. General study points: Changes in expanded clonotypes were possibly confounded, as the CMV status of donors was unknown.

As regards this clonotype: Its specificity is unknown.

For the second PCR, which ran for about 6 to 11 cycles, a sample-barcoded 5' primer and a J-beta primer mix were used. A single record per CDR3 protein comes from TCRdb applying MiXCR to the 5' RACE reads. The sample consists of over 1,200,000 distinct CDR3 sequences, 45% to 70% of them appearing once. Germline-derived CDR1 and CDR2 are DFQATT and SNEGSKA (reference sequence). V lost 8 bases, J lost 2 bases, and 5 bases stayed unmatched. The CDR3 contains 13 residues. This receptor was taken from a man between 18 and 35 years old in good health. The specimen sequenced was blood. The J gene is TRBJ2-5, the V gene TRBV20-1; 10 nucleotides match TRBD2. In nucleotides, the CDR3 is TGCAGTCCCCAAGCGGGGGGGCAAGAGACCCAGTACTTC. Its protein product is CSPQAGGQETQYF.